The T cell receptor beta chain under discussion was sequenced for a study of tumor-infiltrating lymphocytes in primary liver carcinoma. The wider study: About 3.5 to 7.5 million productive TCRbeta reads were obtained from the samples, with similar numbers across tissue types.

TCR beta cDNA came from about 450 ng total RNA, primed with a constant-region primer. Libraries of TCR beta came from three nested multiplex PCR rounds with slightly modified ARM-PCR. TRBV1-TRBV30 forward primers paired with a C-beta reverse primer drove the first two PCR rounds, about 9 cycles each. In TCRdb, the multiplex PCR reads were re-called with MiXCR into one record per CDR3 protein. Of hundreds of thousands of distinct CDR3 sequences in the sample, around three fifths were seen once. The germline V gene encodes CDR1 LNHDA and CDR2 SQIVND (reference sequence). The junction had 9 bases not matched to a gene; V was cut back by 4 bases and J by 15 bases. The length of the CDR3 is 13 residues. Study conclusions and caveats: Between tumor regions, pairs overlapped more than tumor-adjacent and tumor-blood pairs did.

Both blood RNA, taken from unsorted whole blood, and germline DNA were extracted. This clonotype has only a few counts. Its antigen is undetermined. The sequence was obtained from a woman aged 25 to 39 with primary liver carcinoma and hepatitis B virus infection. The chain is built from TRBV19 and TRBJ2-1; 10 bases are a match to TRBD2. Sequencing used peripheral blood. DNA for the CDR3: TGTGCCAGTAGTACAAAGACTAGCGGGCCTCCGTTCTTC. The encoded protein is CASSTKTSGPPFF.